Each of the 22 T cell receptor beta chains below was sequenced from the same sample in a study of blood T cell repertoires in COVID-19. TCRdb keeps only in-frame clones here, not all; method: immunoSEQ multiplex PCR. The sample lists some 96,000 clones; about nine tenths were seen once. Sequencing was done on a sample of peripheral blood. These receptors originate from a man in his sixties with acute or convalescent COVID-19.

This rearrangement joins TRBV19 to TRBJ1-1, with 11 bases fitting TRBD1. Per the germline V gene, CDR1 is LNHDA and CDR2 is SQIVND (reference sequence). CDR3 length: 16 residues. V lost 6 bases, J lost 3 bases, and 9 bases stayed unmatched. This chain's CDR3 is CASRRTGGVGDTEAFF. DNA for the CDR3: TGTGCCAGTAGACGGACAGGGGGCGTCGGGGACACTGAAGCTTTCTTT.

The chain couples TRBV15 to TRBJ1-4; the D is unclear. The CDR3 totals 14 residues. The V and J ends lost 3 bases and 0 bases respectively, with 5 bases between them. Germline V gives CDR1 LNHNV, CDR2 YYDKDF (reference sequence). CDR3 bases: TGTGCCACCAGCAGTGCAGCAACTAATGAAAAACTGTTTTTT. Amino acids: CATSSAATNEKLFF.

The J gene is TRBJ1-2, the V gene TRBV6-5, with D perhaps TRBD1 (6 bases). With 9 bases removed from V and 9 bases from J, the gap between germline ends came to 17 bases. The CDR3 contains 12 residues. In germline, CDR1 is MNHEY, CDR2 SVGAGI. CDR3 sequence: CASLLRGASYTF. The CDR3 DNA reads TGTGCCAGTTTACTCAGGGGAGCGAGCTACACCTTC.

The chain's CDR3 is CASSHEQGLGKLFF. For the CDR3, the DNA is TGTGCCAGCAGTCACGAGCAGGGTCTGGGGAAACTGTTTTTT. This chain connects TRBV3-1 (or the pseudogene TRBV3-2) to TRBJ1-4; D may be TRBD1 (5 bases). Deletions cut 6 bases from V and 11 bases from J, with 19 bases between. This CDR3 comprises 14 residues. Germline assignment: CDR1 LGHDT and CDR2 YNNKEL (reference sequence).

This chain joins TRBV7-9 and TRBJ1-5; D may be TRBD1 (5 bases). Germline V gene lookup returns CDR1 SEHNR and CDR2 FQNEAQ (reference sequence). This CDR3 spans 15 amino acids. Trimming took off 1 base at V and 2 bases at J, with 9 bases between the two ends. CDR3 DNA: TGTGCCAGCAGCTTAGAAGGGGCGGGCAATCAGCCCCAGCATTTT. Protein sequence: CASSLEGAGNQPQHF.

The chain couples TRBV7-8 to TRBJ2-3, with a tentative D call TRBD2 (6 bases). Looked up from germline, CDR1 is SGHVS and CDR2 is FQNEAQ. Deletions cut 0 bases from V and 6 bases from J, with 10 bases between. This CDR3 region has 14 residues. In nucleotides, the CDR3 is TGTGCCAGCAGCTTAGCGGGGGGTGGGGATACGCAGTATTTT. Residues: CASSLAGGGDTQYF.

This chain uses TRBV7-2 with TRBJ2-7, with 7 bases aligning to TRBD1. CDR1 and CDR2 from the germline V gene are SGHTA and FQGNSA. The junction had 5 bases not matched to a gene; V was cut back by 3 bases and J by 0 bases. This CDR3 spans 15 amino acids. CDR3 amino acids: CASSFGQASSYEQYF. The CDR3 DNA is TGTGCCAGCAGCTTCGGACAGGCGAGCTCCTACGAGCAGTACTTC. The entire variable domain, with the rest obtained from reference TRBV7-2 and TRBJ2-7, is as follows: GAGVSQSPSNKVTEKGKDVELRCDPISGHTALYWYRQSLGQGLEFLIYFQGNSAPDKSGLPSDRFSAERTGGSVSTLTIQRTQQEDSAVYLCASSFGQASSYEQYFGPGTRLTVT.

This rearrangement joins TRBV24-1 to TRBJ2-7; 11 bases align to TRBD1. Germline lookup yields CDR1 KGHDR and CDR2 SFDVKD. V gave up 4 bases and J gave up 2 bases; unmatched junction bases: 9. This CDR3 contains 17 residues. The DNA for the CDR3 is TGTGCCACCAGTGACCAGGACAGGGGGCGTTCGGCCTACGAGCAGTACGTC. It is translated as CATSDQDRGRSAYEQYV.

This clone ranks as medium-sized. CDR3 region: CASSLTGSGYTF. The CDR3 DNA reads as TGCGCCAGCAGCTTGACAGGCTCCGGCTACACCTTC. The chain recombines TRBV5-1 with TRBJ1-2; D perhaps matches TRBD1 (5 bases). Deletions cut 1 base from V and 8 bases from J, with 9 bases between. The CDR3 is 12 amino acids. CDR1 and CDR2 from the germline V gene are SGHRS and YFSETQ.

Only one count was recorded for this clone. The DNA of the CDR3 is TGTGCCAGCAGCTCCCGTGGGGGGGCATTTTTTTCCTACGAGCAGTACTTC. It is translated as CASSSRGGAFFSYEQYF. The genes are TRBV3-1 (or the pseudogene TRBV3-2) and TRBJ2-7, with a weak D call TRBD2 (7 bases). Germline CDR1 and CDR2: LGHDT and YNNKEL (reference sequence). The CDR3 is 17 amino acids. V lost 5 bases and J 1 base, leaving 21 bases between the germline ends.

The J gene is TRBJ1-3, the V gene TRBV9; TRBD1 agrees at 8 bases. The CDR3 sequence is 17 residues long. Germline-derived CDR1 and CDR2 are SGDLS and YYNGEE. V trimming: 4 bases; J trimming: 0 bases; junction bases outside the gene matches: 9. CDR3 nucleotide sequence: TGTGCCAGCAGCTCCGGGGACAGGAGATACTCTGGAAACACCATATATTTT. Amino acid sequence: CASSSGDRRYSGNTIYF.

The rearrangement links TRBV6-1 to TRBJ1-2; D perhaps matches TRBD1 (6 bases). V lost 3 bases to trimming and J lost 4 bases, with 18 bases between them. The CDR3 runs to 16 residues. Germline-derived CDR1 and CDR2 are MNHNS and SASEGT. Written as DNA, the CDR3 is TGTGCCAGCAGTGAGGGGACGGGGGGCATCGGCTATGGCTACACCTTC. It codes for CASSEGTGGIGYGYTF.

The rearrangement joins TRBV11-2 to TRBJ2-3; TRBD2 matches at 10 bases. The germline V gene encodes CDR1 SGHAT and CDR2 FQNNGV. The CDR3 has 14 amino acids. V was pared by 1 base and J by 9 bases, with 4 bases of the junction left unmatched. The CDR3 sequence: CASSLGLAGDTQYF. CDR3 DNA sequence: TGTGCCAGCAGCTTAGGGCTAGCGGGGGACACGCAGTATTTT. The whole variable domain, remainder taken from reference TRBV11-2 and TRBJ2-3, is EAGVAQSPRYKIIEKRQSVAFWCNPISGHATLYWYQQILGQGPKLLIQFQNNGVVDDSQLPKDRFSAERLKGVDSTLKIQPAKLEDSAVYLCASSLGLAGDTQYFGPGTRLTVL.

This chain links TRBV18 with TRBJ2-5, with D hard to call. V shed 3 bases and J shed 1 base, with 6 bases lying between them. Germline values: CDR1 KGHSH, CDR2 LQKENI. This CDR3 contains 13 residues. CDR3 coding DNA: TGTGCCAGCTCACCGGGCAGCCAAGAGACCCAGTACTTC. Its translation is CASSPGSQETQYF. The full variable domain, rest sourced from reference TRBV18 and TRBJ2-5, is NAGVMQNPRHLVRRRGQEARLRCSPMKGHSHVYWYRQLPEEGLKFMVYLQKENIIDESGMPKERFSAEFPKEGPSILRIQQVVRGDSAAYFCASSPGSQETQYFGPGTRLLVL.

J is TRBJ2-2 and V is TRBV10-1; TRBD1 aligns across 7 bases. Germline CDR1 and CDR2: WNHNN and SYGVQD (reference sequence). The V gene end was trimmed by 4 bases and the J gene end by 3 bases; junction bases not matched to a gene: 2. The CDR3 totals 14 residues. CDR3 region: CASSGQGDTGELFF. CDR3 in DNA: TGCGCCAGCAGTGGACAGGGCGACACCGGGGAGCTGTTTTTT.

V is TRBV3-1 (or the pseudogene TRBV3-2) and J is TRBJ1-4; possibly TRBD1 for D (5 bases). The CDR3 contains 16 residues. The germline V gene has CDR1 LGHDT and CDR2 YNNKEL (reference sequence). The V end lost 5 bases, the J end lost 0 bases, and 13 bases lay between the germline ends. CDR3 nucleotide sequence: TGTGCCAGCAGCGGACACTTACCTCCAACTAATGAAAAACTGTTTTTT. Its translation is CASSGHLPPTNEKLFF.

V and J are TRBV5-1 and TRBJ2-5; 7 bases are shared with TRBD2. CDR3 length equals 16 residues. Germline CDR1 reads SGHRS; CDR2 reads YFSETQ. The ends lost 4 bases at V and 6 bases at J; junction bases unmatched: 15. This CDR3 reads CASSPTFGTTRQTQYF. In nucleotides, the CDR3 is TGCGCCAGCAGCCCTACGTTCGGGACTACCCGTCAGACCCAGTACTTC.

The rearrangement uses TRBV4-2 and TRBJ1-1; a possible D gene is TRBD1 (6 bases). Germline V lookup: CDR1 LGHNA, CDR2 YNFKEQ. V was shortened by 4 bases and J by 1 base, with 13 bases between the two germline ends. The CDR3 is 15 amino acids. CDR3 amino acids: CASSRGAGANTEAFF. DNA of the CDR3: TGTGCCAGCAGCCGCGGGGCGGGGGCGAACACTGAAGCTTTCTTT.

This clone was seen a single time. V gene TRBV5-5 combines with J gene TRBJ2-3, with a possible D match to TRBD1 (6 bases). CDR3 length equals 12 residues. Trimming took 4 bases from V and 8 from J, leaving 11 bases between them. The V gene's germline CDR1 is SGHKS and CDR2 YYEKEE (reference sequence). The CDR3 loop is CASSRTDGTQYF. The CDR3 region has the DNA TGTGCCAGCAGCCGGACAGACGGTACGCAGTATTTT.

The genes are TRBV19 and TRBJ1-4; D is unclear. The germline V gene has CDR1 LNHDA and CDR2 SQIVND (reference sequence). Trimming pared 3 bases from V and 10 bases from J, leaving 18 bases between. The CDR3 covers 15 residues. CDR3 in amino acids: CASSIYGGTPGKLFF. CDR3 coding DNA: TGTGCCAGTAGTATCTACGGCGGAACCCCCGGAAAACTGTTTTTT.

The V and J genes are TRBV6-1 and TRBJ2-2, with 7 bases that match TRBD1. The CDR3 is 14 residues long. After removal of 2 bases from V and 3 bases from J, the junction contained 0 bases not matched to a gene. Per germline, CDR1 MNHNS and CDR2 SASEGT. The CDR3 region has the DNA TGTGCCAGCAGTGAACAGGGGGACACCGGGGAGCTGTTTTTT. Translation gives CASSEQGDTGELFF.

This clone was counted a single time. The CDR3 coding sequence is TGTGCCAGCTCACCAGGAGAACGGACAGGCGATATCTATGGCTACACCTTC. Translation gives CASSPGERTGDIYGYTF. V and J are TRBV18 and TRBJ1-2, with 7 bases identical to TRBD1. The CDR3 loop spans 17 amino acids. V was pared by 2 bases and J by 4 bases, with 13 bases of the junction left unmatched. The V gene's germline CDR1 is KGHSH and CDR2 LQKENI.